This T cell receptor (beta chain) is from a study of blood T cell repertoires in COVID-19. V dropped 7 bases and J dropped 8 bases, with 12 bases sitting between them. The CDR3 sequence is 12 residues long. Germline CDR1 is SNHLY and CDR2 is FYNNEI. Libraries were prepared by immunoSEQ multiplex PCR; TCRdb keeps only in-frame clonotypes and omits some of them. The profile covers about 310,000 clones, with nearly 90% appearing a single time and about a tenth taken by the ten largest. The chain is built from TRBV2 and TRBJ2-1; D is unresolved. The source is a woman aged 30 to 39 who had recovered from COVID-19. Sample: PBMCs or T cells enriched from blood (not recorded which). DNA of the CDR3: TGTGCCAGCACCCCGCCAGAGGATGAGCAGTTCTTC. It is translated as CASTPPEDEQFF.